The 24 T cell receptor beta chains below were found in one sample sequenced in a study of cytomegalovirus exposure and HLA in healthy donors. PCR used 60 Vbeta primers and 13 Jbeta primers. TCRdb's table, derived via immunoSEQ multiplex PCR, lists solely in-frame clones and lacks some. Found here are tens of thousands of clones; the top ten clones hold approximately 4.5%. Sequenced: PBMCs. The origin of the receptors is a woman in her thirties or forties in good health and CMV-seropositive.

The chain couples TRBV28 to TRBJ2-7; possible D gene TRBD2, 7 bases. V dropped 3 bases and J dropped 0 bases, with 21 bases sitting between them. This CDR3 has 18 residues. Germline CDR1 MDHEN, CDR2 SYDVKM. CDR3 DNA: TGTGCCAGCAGTTTGATAGGGGGGGAGGCCCTAAGCTCCTACGAGCAGTACTTC. Translating gives CASSLIGGEALSSYEQYF.

The chain combines TRBV6-1 with TRBJ1-4; D is possibly TRBD1 (5 bases). This CDR3 has 13 amino acids. Looked up from germline, CDR1 is MNHNS and CDR2 is SASEGT. V shed 4 bases and J shed 8 bases, with 11 bases lying between them. The CDR3 sequence: CASSAYGGEKLFF. CDR3 nucleotides: TGTGCCAGCAGTGCCTACGGGGGGGAAAAACTGTTTTTT.

The chain links TRBV5-8 to TRBJ2-1, with no clear D. The CDR3 consists of 14 residues. V lost 2 bases and J lost 4, with 10 bases in between. Germline values: CDR1 SGHTS, CDR2 YDEGEE. Here the CDR3 reads CASSFLVKYNEQFF. The CDR3 DNA reads TGTGCCAGCAGCTTCTTAGTCAAATACAATGAGCAGTTCTTC.

The V gene is TRBV5-6, the J gene TRBJ1-5; D is possibly TRBD1 (5 bases). The ends were cut back, 0 bases at V and 6 bases at J, with 10 bases in the middle. The CDR3 runs to 14 residues. Looked up from germline, CDR1 is SGHDT and CDR2 is YYEEEE. The CDR3 DNA follows: TGTGCCAGCAGCTTGGTTGGGGCCGGTCAGCCCCAGCATTTT. It specifies CASSLVGAGQPQHF. Full variable domain (missing parts from reference TRBV5-6 and TRBJ1-5): DAGVTQSPTHLIKTRGQQVTLRCSPKSGHDTVSWYQQALGQGPQFIFQYYEEEERQRGNFPDRFSGHQFPNYSSELNVNALLLGDSALYLCASSLVGAGQPQHFGDGTRLSIL.

The chain couples TRBV4-1 to TRBJ2-4; 15 positions match TRBD2. This CDR3 comprises 18 residues. Germline trimming cut 5 bases from V and 2 bases from J; bases unmatched to any gene: 7. Germline V CDR1 and CDR2: MGHRA, YSYEKL. CDR3 sequence reads: CASSSGLAGGRPKNIQYF. The CDR3 DNA is TGCGCCAGCAGCTCCGGACTAGCGGGGGGGCGCCCCAAAAACATTCAGTACTTC.

V and J are TRBV4-1 and TRBJ2-1; 8 bases are shared with TRBD1. The CDR3 spans 16 residues. With 1 base clipped from V and 4 bases from J, the junction kept 6 bases outside the gene matches. CDR1 is MGHRA, CDR2 YSYEKL, per germline. CDR3 in amino acids: CASSQVTGGIYNEQFF. Here the CDR3 DNA reads TGCGCCAGCAGCCAAGTTACAGGGGGTATATACAATGAGCAGTTCTTC.

V gene TRBV11-2 combines with J gene TRBJ2-1; possibly TRBD2 for D (5 bases). Germline V gene lookup returns CDR1 SGHAT and CDR2 FQNNGV. The CDR3 loop spans 19 amino acids. The V end lost 1 base, the J end lost 4 bases, and 23 bases lay between the germline ends. CDR3 in DNA: TGTGCCAGCAGCTTAGGGACTCGTAAACTAGGGCCCCTATACAATGAGCAGTTCTTC. It specifies CASSLGTRKLGPLYNEQFF.

The chain combines TRBV9 with TRBJ2-2; a weak D match, TRBD2 (6 bases). The germline gives CDR1 SGDLS, CDR2 YYNGEE. The length of the CDR3 is 14 residues. The V gene lost 0 bases and the J gene lost 6 bases, with 9 bases spanning the gap. CDR3 bases: TGTGCCAGCAGCGTAGCTACTAGCCCCGGGGAGCTGTTTTTT. Translation gives CASSVATSPGELFF.

The rearrangement joins TRBV11-2 to TRBJ2-1, with 8 positions matching TRBD2. V lost 1 base and J lost 12; bases outside the gene matches: 11. Germline loops: CDR1 SGHAT, CDR2 FQNNGV. This CDR3 has 15 amino acids. Here the CDR3 DNA reads TGTGCCAGCAGCTTAGGACTGACTAGCGCCCTCCCGCAGTTCTTC. This codes for CASSLGLTSALPQFF.

This chain uses TRBV9 with TRBJ2-7; 8 nucleotides match TRBD1. There are 14 residues in the CDR3. The V and J ends lost 4 bases and 3 bases, in that order; junction bases with no gene match: 6. Germline CDR1 and CDR2: SGDLS and YYNGEE. For the CDR3, the DNA is TGTGCCAGCAGCACCGGACAGGGCTTCTACGAGCAGTACTTC. Its translation is CASSTGQGFYEQYF.

V gene TRBV7-8 combines with J gene TRBJ1-1, with D hard to call. There are 14 residues in the CDR3. CDR1 and CDR2 from the germline V gene are SGHVS and FQNEAQ. V gave up 6 bases and J gave up 1 base, with 12 bases separating them. CDR3 protein: CASSDPGGNTEAFF. Here the CDR3 DNA reads TGTGCCAGCAGTGACCCGGGAGGGAACACTGAAGCTTTCTTT.

The chain carries TRBV6-1 and TRBJ2-7; D is ambiguous. The CDR3 extends over 13 amino acids. The V gene lost 4 bases and the J gene lost 2 bases, with 9 bases spanning the gap. CDR1 and CDR2 from the germline V gene are MNHNS and SASEGT. CDR3 DNA sequence: TGTGCCAGCAGTGTAACAGAGCCCTACGAGCAGTACTTC. This encodes CASSVTEPYEQYF.

The J gene is TRBJ1-2, the V gene TRBV7-9; no clear D gene. This CDR3 is built from 12 residues. Trimming left V 4 bases short and J 0 bases short, with 3 bases between. Germline V gene data show CDR1 as SEHNR and CDR2 as FQNEAQ (reference sequence). CDR3 residues: CASSSSNYGYTF. CDR3 DNA sequence: TGTGCCAGCAGCTCGTCTAACTATGGCTACACCTTC.

The chain recombines TRBV5-1 with TRBJ1-1; no clear D. V lost 1 base and J 1 base, leaving 5 bases between the germline ends. CDR3 size: 13 residues. CDR1 and CDR2 from the germline V gene are SGHRS and YFSETQ. CDR3 sequence: CASSLTPNTEAFF. CDR3 sequence (DNA): TGCGCCAGCAGCTTGACACCGAACACTGAAGCTTTCTTT.

This rearrangement joins TRBV4-3 to TRBJ1-1, with 9 bases fitting TRBD1. The CDR3 consists of 17 residues. Per germline, CDR1 LGHNA and CDR2 YSLEER. Germline trimming cut 0 bases from V and 1 base from J; bases unmatched to any gene: 6. The CDR3 is CASSQDRPTGGNTEAFF. In nucleotides, the CDR3 is TGCGCCAGCAGCCAAGACCGCCCGACAGGGGGGAACACTGAAGCTTTCTTT.

This sequence joins TRBV7-7 and TRBJ2-7, with D uncertain. Germline V gene lookup returns CDR1 SSHAT and CDR2 FNYEAQ (reference sequence). Trimming took 1 base from V and 0 from J, leaving 19 bases between them. The CDR3 runs 18 residues. CDR3 amino acids: CASSLVPLDYSSSYEQYF. The CDR3 region has the DNA TGTGCCAGCAGCTTAGTCCCTCTCGATTACTCAAGCTCCTACGAGCAGTACTTC.

Concerning this clone: This sample also contains other DNA sequences that code for the same CDR3. The chain joins TRBV6-1 to TRBJ2-1, with TRBD2 matching over 8 bases. The germline gives CDR1 MNHNS, CDR2 SASEGT. The junction had 0 bases not matched to a gene; V was cut back by 2 bases and J by 0 bases. There are 15 residues in the CDR3. CDR3 amino acids: CASSELAGSYNEQFF. In DNA form, the CDR3 reads TGTGCCAGCAGTGAACTAGCGGGCTCCTACAATGAGCAGTTCTTC.

In the case of this clone: At one end the junction does not follow the germline gene, possibly because of a read error. The rearrangement joins TRBV7-7 to TRBJ2-3; D remains unclear. Germline V gene data show CDR1 as SSHAT and CDR2 as FNYEAQ (reference sequence). This CDR3 has 15 residues. The CDR3 here is CASSLEARPTDTQYF. The CDR3 DNA sequence: TGTGCTAGCAGCTTAGAGGCGAGGCCCACAGATACGCAGTATTTT.

The chain links TRBV12-5 to TRBJ2-2, with 8 bases aligning to TRBD2. CDR3 length: 17 amino acids. V shed 2 bases, J shed 4 bases, and the junction held 9 bases outside the gene matches. Germline CDR1 is LGHNT and CDR2 is FRNRAP. The CDR3 sequence: CASGLSRDAGGTGELFF. CDR3 bases: TGTGCTAGTGGTTTGTCCAGGGACGCGGGGGGCACCGGGGAGCTGTTTTTT.

This chain links TRBV15 with TRBJ1-4; possible D gene TRBD1, 5 bases. The germline V gene encodes CDR1 LNHNV and CDR2 YYDKDF (reference sequence). The CDR3 is 15 amino acids. Between the trimmed V and J ends, which lost 0 bases and 3 bases, there was a span of 8 bases. The DNA for the CDR3 is TGTGCCACCAGCAGAGACAGGGCGGCTAATGAAAAACTGTTTTTT. Protein product: CATSRDRAANEKLFF.

This chain connects TRBV5-5 to TRBJ2-3; 7 bases fit TRBD1. The CDR3 is 17 residues long. Per the germline V gene, CDR1 is SGHKS and CDR2 is YYEKEE (reference sequence). Losses at the gene ends were 2 bases for V and 2 bases for J; bases not matched to a gene: 11. The CDR3 sequence is CASSFFVGTVATDTQYF. CDR3 DNA: TGTGCCAGCAGCTTTTTCGTAGGGACAGTGGCCACAGATACGCAGTATTTT.

J is TRBJ1-5 and V is TRBV6-1; D not resolved. This CDR3 has 14 residues. The germline V gene has CDR1 MNHNS and CDR2 SASEGT. Trimming pared 2 bases from V and 7 bases from J, leaving 12 bases between. CDR3 amino acids: CASSEMRGNQPQHF. The CDR3 DNA follows: TGTGCCAGCAGTGAAATGCGGGGTAACCAGCCCCAGCATTTT.

This CDR3 reads CASSPQIAGAETQYF. In nucleotides, the CDR3 is TGTGCCAGCAGCCCTCAAATAGCGGGAGCGGAGACCCAGTACTTC. The gene calls are TRBV7-9 and TRBJ2-5; 9 nucleotides agree with TRBD2. From germline, CDR1 is SEHNR and CDR2 FQNEAQ (reference sequence). V lost 5 bases, J lost 5 bases, and 9 bases stayed unmatched. The CDR3 has 15 residues.

The chain couples TRBV18 to TRBJ2-2; TRBD2 agrees at 10 bases. The CDR3 consists of 20 residues. In germline, CDR1 is KGHSH, CDR2 LQKENI. J lost 1 base, V lost 6 bases, and 17 bases had no gene match. CDR3 in DNA: TGTGCCAGCTCGCCCCGCCCGGCTAGCGGGGGACTGAGGAACACCGGGGAGCTGTTTTTT. Amino acids: CASSPRPASGGLRNTGELFF.